This TCR beta chain emerged from a study of OX40 agonist ivuxolimab in advanced cancers. As for the study in general: Partial responses were achieved by three patients, of whom one had hepatocellular carcinoma and two had cutaneous melanoma.

Profiling relied on immunoSEQ multiplex PCR, and the TCRdb table lists in-frame clones only, not all of them. The repertoire holds around 97,000 clones, with less than 85% as singletons. Study conclusions and caveats: Mean expanded clone counts were higher in CD8+ than CD4+ T cells.

Germline V gene lookup returns CDR1 MNHEY and CDR2 SMNVEV (reference sequence). V lost 2 bases and J lost 4, with 9 bases in between. This CDR3 comprises 14 residues. This clone has a single count. Its antigen is as yet unknown. Autoimmune disease history or systemic immunosuppression disqualified patients. The chain couples TRBV27 to TRBJ2-1; D is perhaps TRBD1 (5 bases). The sequences come from CD4+ or CD8+ T cells sorted from blood, collected in a trial of the OX40 agonist ivuxolimab. The source of this sequence is an adult with an advanced solid tumor such as melanoma, head and neck, liver or kidney cancer. This CDR3 is CASSLRAGYNEQFF. The CDR3 nucleotides read TGTGCCAGCAGTTTACGCGCAGGGTACAATGAGCAGTTCTTC.